This T cell receptor beta chain appears in the sequencing data of a study of human T cells and chemical hapten exposure. Whole-study context: Slight differences in pooled library volume were the main source of varying TCR yields across samples.

The CDR3 length is 16 residues. Germline lookup yields CDR1 MRHNA and CDR2 SNTAGT. J lost 4 bases, V lost 6 bases, and 8 bases had no gene match. Concerning this clonotype itself: The antigen remains undetermined.

Findings and caveats of the study: DPC sensitization produced no change in TCRs with frequency above 1 in 1000.

MiXCR, run by TCRdb on the RACE reads, gives a single entry per CDR3 protein. This table has roughly 62,000 distinct CDR3 sequences, about an eighth appearing once. Stated time point: patch test 3, about 24 weeks after DPC sensitization. Documented treatment: therapeutic diphenylcyclopropenone sensitization with weekly scalp DPC. Sequencing was performed on whole blood, taken in connection with sensitization to the hapten diphenylcyclopropenone (DPC). The source of this sequence is a man aged 25-40 years with alopecia areata. Some clones in this sample may be carry-over from other donors' samples. V and J are TRBV6-4 and TRBJ1-6; TRBD1 agrees at 8 bases. CDR3 coding DNA: TGTGCCAGCAGGGGGGACAGGCGGGGATATAATTCACCCCTCCACTTT. Translation: CASRGDRRGYNSPLHF.